The sequence of this TCR beta chain was determined in a study of T cells in Graves' hyperthyroidism and ophthalmopathy. Study-level results: Stable hyperthyroidism was told apart from ophthalmopathy by a model built on 13 V-J features.

This clonotype was counted at least ten times. No antigen is known for it. Amplification targeted TCR beta CDR3 regions from RNA transcripts. Researchers ran a first-round RT-PCR on the TCR CDR3 using the HTBI primer set. TCRdb re-analysed the multiplex PCR reads in MiXCR, keeping a single row per CDR3 protein. Of about 360,000 distinct CDR3 sequences listed, less than 15% are singletons. Germline V gene data show CDR1 as DFQATT and CDR2 as SNEGSKA (reference sequence). The CDR3 spans 14 residues. Trimming removed 6 bases from V and 0 bases from J, with 13 bases in between. This receptor was taken from a woman under 30 with Graves' hyperthyroidism. The chain joins TRBV20-1 to TRBJ2-3; D perhaps matches TRBD1 (5 bases). Material: blood. The CDR3 DNA reads as TGCAGTGCGAGACAGTCAAGGAGCACAGATACGCAGTATTTT. It yields the protein CSARQSRSTDTQYF.